Presented here are 10 T cell receptor beta chains from one specimen sequenced in a study of cytomegalovirus exposure and HLA in healthy donors. Primers for the PCR totalled 60 Vbeta and 13 Jbeta. Assay: immunoSEQ multiplex PCR; the TCRdb copy retains only in-frame clones and omits some. The table lists about 90,000 clones, approximately 71% of them singletons, with approximately 15% in the top ten. Sequences were obtained from PBMCs. Every receptor here comes from a woman aged 18-29 years in good health and CMV-seropositive.

V is TRBV21-1 and J is TRBJ2-5; TRBD1, the D gene given by the table, was not confirmed from the DNA. TRBV21-1 is a documented pseudogene. The CDR3 loop spans 14 amino acids. The CDR3 here is CASSPRTEQETQYF. Written as DNA, the CDR3 is TGTGCCAGCAGCCCCCGGACAGAGCAAGAGACCCAGTACTTC.

The genes are TRBV6-6 and TRBJ1-2, with D possibly being TRBD1 (6 bases). Germline V gene sequence: CDR1 MNHNY, CDR2 SVGAGI (reference sequence). V dropped 7 bases and J dropped 4 bases, with 13 bases sitting between them. The CDR3 has 13 amino acids. The CDR3 here is CASTINRAYGYTF. In DNA form, the CDR3 reads TGTGCCAGCACCATTAACAGGGCCTATGGCTACACCTTC.

This chain uses TRBV5-6 with TRBJ2-7, with no clear D. There are 13 residues in the CDR3. The germline V gene encodes CDR1 SGHDT and CDR2 YYEEEE. V was shortened by 3 bases and J by 6 bases, with 13 bases between the two germline ends. The CDR3 DNA reads as TGTGCCAGCAGCTCCACACGCTCCCGCGAGCAGTACTTC. This translates into CASSSTRSREQYF.

The chain links TRBV27 to TRBJ2-1, with 13 bases identical to TRBD2. This CDR3 has 15 amino acids. The V gene's germline CDR1 is MNHEY and CDR2 SMNVEV (reference sequence). The ends lost 4 bases at V and 14 bases at J; junction bases unmatched: 11. The CDR3 DNA reads as TGTGCCAGCAGTTCCGGGACTAGCGGGGTAGTTAGAGAGTTCTTC. Its protein is CASSSGTSGVVREFF.

V usage is TRBV27 and J usage is TRBJ2-7; D may be TRBD2 (6 bases). The germline gives CDR1 MNHEY, CDR2 SMNVEV (reference sequence). This CDR3 is 15 amino acids long. Trimming removed 5 bases from V and 2 bases from J, with 16 bases in between. CDR3 sequence (DNA): TGTGCCAGCAGTACGGAGGGGTCTCAAACCTACGAGCAGTACTTC. It yields the protein CASSTEGSQTYEQYF.

The chain joins TRBV6-5 to TRBJ1-2; D remains unclear. The germline gives CDR1 MNHEY, CDR2 SVGAGI. The CDR3 totals 15 residues. V lost 0 bases, J lost 3 bases, and 11 bases lay in between. This chain's CDR3 is CASSYSGGSDYGYTF. CDR3 nucleotide sequence: TGTGCCAGCAGTTACTCTGGTGGGAGCGACTATGGCTACACCTTC.

This chain connects TRBV4-3 to TRBJ2-7, with 7 bases that match TRBD2. CDR1 and CDR2 from the germline V gene are LGHNA and YSLEER. The J segment lost 1 base and the V segment lost 3 bases, leaving 3 bases of the junction unmatched. The CDR3 runs 14 residues. For the CDR3, the DNA is TGCGCCAGCAGCCAGTCTAGCGGTTCCTACGAGCAGTACTTC. Protein sequence: CASSQSSGSYEQYF.

The chain links TRBV6-5 to TRBJ2-3, with D tentatively TRBD2 (6 bases). CDR3 size: 15 residues. The V gene lost 1 base and the J gene lost 5 bases, with 13 bases spanning the gap. The V gene's germline CDR1 is MNHEY and CDR2 SVGAGI. The CDR3 here is CASSYFGEEGDTQYF. CDR3 nucleotide sequence: TGTGCCAGCAGTTACTTTGGGGAGGAGGGAGATACGCAGTATTTT.

This clone has a count of ten or more. The genes are TRBV7-2 and TRBJ2-3, with 7 bases matching TRBD2. The germline V gene has CDR1 SGHTA and CDR2 FQGNSA. V lost 1 base to trimming and J lost 1 base; unmatched junction nucleotides: 2. The CDR3 has 15 amino acids. The CDR3 DNA sequence: TGTGCCAGCAGCTTAGATGCGGGAGGCACAGATACGCAGTATTTT. It yields the protein CASSLDAGGTDTQYF.

This sequence joins TRBV27 and TRBJ1-6, with a possible D match to TRBD1 (5 bases). Germline V gives CDR1 MNHEY, CDR2 SMNVEV (reference sequence). Trimming shortened V by 5 bases and J by 11 bases, and 13 bases separated the two germline ends. The CDR3 is 13 amino acids. The DNA of the CDR3 is TGTGCCAGCAGTCAGCAGGGTCGGGCACCCCTCCACTTT. It is translated as CASSQQGRAPLHF.